These 15 T cell receptor beta chains came from one sample sequenced in a study of neurological immune-mediated disorders. Stated time point: technical triplicate 3. TCRdb re-called the 5' RACE reads through MiXCR, storing one row per CDR3 protein. The table includes some 47,000 distinct CDR3 sequences, roughly 21% detected once. Sequences were obtained from PBMCs. These receptors all come from a man aged 60-69 years with HTLV-1-associated myelopathy (HAM/TSP).

This clonotype was detected many times. V gene TRBV24-1 combines with J gene TRBJ2-5; D is perhaps TRBD1 (6 bases). V lost 3 bases to trimming and J lost 2 bases, with 9 bases between them. The CDR3 loop spans 14 amino acids. The V gene's germline CDR1 is KGHDR and CDR2 SFDVKD. CDR3 nucleotide sequence: TGTGCCACCAGTGATCCGGACAGACAAGAGACCCAGTACTTC. Translating gives CATSDPDRQETQYF.

Ten or more counts support this clonotype. The V and J genes are TRBV5-1 and TRBJ1-2; 11 nucleotides agree with TRBD1. In germline, CDR1 is SGHRS, CDR2 YFSETQ. The CDR3 length is 14 residues. Trimming removed 2 bases from V and 4 bases from J; junction bases left unmatched: 1. This chain's CDR3 is CASSFGQGAYGYTF. CDR3 in DNA: TGCGCCAGCAGCTTCGGACAGGGGGCCTATGGCTACACCTTC.

Ten or more counts support this clonotype. The gene calls are TRBV6-5 and TRBJ2-7; tentative D call: TRBD2 (6 bases). V was shortened by 4 bases and J by 3 bases, with 13 bases between the two germline ends. The CDR3 extends over 14 amino acids. CDR1 and CDR2 (germline): MNHEY, SVGAGI. Written as DNA, the CDR3 is TGTGCCAGCAGTTTGACGGGAGAAGGCTACGAGCAGTACTTC. This sequence encodes CASSLTGEGYEQYF.

This clonotype was seen at least ten times. V gene TRBV28 combines with J gene TRBJ2-2, with TRBD1 matching 7 bases. Germline V lookup: CDR1 MDHEN, CDR2 SYDVKM. The CDR3 spans 15 residues. V gave up 4 bases and J gave up 2 bases; unmatched junction bases: 4. The CDR3: CASSSGQINTGELFF. The CDR3 region has the DNA TGTGCCAGCAGTTCGGGACAGATTAACACCGGGGAGCTGTTTTTT.

V gene TRBV12-3 or TRBV12-4 combines with J gene TRBJ2-3; TRBD1 is a possible D gene (5 bases). V was shortened by 6 bases and J by 0 bases, with 7 bases between the two germline ends. CDR3 size: 13 residues. CDR3 nucleotides: TGTGCCAGCAGAACAGGCAGCACAGATACGCAGTATTTT. This gives the protein CASRTGSTDTQYF.

This clonotype showed up many times. The chain couples TRBV20-1 to TRBJ2-1; TRBD1 agrees at 7 bases. Germline CDR1 DFQATT, CDR2 SNEGSKA (reference sequence). There are 12 residues in the CDR3. CDR3 sequence: CSSGQVNNEQFF. In DNA form, the CDR3 reads TGCAGCTCCGGACAGGTTAACAATGAGCAGTTCTTC.

This clonotype was seen once. The V and J genes are TRBV6-1 and TRBJ2-5; D gene ambiguous. Germline-derived CDR1 and CDR2 are MNHNS and SASEGT. The CDR3 has 14 residues. V shed 1 base and J shed 1 base, with 7 bases lying between them. The CDR3 region has the DNA TGTGCCAGCAGTGAAGGGGGAATCCAAGAGACCCAGTACTTC. Translation: CASSEGGIQETQYF.

This clonotype has ten or more counts. The chain couples TRBV10-3 to TRBJ2-1; possibly TRBD1 for D (6 bases). This CDR3 has 12 amino acids. CDR1 is ENHRY and CDR2 is SYGVKD in the germline V gene. V was clipped by 7 bases and J by 7 bases, with 11 bases between them. The CDR3 reads CAITSTGNEQFF. The CDR3 coding sequence is TGTGCCATCACCTCTACAGGGAATGAGCAGTTCTTC.

The chain couples TRBV18 to TRBJ1-5, with D hard to call. Germline assignment: CDR1 KGHSH and CDR2 LQKENI. CDR3 length: 13 residues. V was trimmed by 5 bases and J by 7 bases, leaving 12 bases between them. The CDR3 region is CASSTNLDQPQHF. Here the CDR3 DNA reads TGTGCCAGCTCAACGAATCTGGACCAGCCCCAGCATTTT.

This clonotype appeared many times. The V gene is TRBV10-3, the J gene TRBJ2-3; TRBD2 might be the D (5 bases). Germline V gene sequence: CDR1 ENHRY, CDR2 SYGVKD. The V and J ends lost 3 bases and 0 bases respectively, with 10 bases between them. CDR3 size: 15 residues. This CDR3 is CAISDGGSSTDTQYF. The CDR3, as DNA: TGTGCCATCAGTGACGGCGGGTCTAGCACAGATACGCAGTATTTT.

V gene TRBV6-5 combines with J gene TRBJ2-5; 7 nucleotides line up with TRBD2. The CDR3 runs 14 residues. Trimming took 6 bases from V and 2 from J; bases not matched to a gene: 6. The V gene's germline CDR1 is MNHEY and CDR2 SVGAGI. CDR3 in DNA: TGTGCCAGCAGATACGGGACTACTCAAGAGACCCAGTACTTC. It translates to CASRYGTTQETQYF.

This clonotype was observed at least ten times. The chain joins TRBV12-3 or TRBV12-4 to TRBJ1-1; 7 nucleotides line up with TRBD1. The V and J ends lost 6 bases and 5 bases, in that order; junction bases with no gene match: 6. CDR3 size: 13 residues. The CDR3 protein is CASSPGGRTEAFF. The DNA for the CDR3 is TGTGCCAGCAGCCCAGGGGGTCGAACTGAAGCTTTCTTT.

This clonotype was recorded many times. V and J are TRBV20-1 and TRBJ2-7; 10 bases line up with TRBD1. The length of the CDR3 is 16 residues. In germline, CDR1 is DFQATT, CDR2 SNEGSKA (reference sequence). V shed 0 bases and J 6 bases; nucleotides not matched to a gene: 11. The CDR3 coding sequence is TGCAGTGCTAGAGATCACGGCGAGGACAGGGGGGGCGAGCAGTACTTC. The encoded protein is CSARDHGEDRGGEQYF.

Comment on this clonotype: This could be a read error, since a much larger clone is one nucleotide away. J is TRBJ2-7 and V is TRBV13, with 7 positions matching TRBD2. CDR1 and CDR2 from the germline V gene are PRHDT and FYEKMQ (reference sequence). The CDR3 has 14 amino acids. Germline trimming cut 5 bases from V and 3 bases from J; bases unmatched to any gene: 7. CDR3 nucleotide sequence: TGTGCCAGCAGCCCAGGGAGGGTGTTCTACGAGCAGTACTTC. It codes for CASSPGRVFYEQYF.

This clonotype is medium-sized in the sample. The rearrangement joins TRBV5-1 to TRBJ2-3; 10 nucleotides line up with TRBD2. With 3 bases clipped from V and 3 bases from J, the junction kept 7 bases outside the gene matches. Germline CDR1 SGHRS, CDR2 YFSETQ. CDR3 size: 16 residues. CDR3 region: CASSSHGAGGTDTQYF. The CDR3 nucleotides are TGCGCCAGCAGCTCCCACGGAGCGGGGGGGACAGATACGCAGTATTTT. Using reference TRBV5-1 and TRBJ2-3 for the parts outside the CDR3, the full variable domain is KAGVTQTPRYLIKTRGQQVTLSCSPISGHRSVSWYQQTPGQGLQFLFEYFSETQRNKGNFPGRFSGRQFSNSRSEMNVSTLELGDSALYLCASSSHGAGGTDTQYFGPGTRLTVL.